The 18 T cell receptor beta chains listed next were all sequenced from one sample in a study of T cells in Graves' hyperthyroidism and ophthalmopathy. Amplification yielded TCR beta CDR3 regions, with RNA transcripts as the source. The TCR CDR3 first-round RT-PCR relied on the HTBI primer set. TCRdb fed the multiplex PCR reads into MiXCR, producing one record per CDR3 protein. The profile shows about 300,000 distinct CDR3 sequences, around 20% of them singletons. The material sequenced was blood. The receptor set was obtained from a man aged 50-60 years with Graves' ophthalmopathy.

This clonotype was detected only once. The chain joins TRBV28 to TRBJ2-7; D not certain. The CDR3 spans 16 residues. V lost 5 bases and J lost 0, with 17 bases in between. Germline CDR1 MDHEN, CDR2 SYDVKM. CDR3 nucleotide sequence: TGTGCCAGCAGTACCTTGGGCACAAGGGCCTCCTACGAGCAGTACTTC. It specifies CASSTLGTRASYEQYF.

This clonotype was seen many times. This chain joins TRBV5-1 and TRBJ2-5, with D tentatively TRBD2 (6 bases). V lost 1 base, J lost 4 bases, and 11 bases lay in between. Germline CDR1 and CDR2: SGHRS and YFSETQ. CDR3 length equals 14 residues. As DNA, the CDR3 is TGCGCCAGCAGCTTGACTAGCCCTCCAGAGACCCAGTACTTC. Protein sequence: CASSLTSPPETQYF.

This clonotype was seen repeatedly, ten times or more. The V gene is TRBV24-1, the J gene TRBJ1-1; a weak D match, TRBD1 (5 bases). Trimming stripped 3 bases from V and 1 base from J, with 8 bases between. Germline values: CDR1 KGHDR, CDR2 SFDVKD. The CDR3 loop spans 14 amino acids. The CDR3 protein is CATSDKGKNTEAFF. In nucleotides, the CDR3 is TGTGCCACCAGTGATAAGGGGAAGAACACTGAAGCTTTCTTT.

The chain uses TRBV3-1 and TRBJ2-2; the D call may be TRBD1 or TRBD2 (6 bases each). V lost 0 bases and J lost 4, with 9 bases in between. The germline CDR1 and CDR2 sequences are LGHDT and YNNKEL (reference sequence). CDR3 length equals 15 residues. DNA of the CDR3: TGTGCCAGCAGCCAAGATGGAGGGGGCACCGGGGAGCTGTTTTTT. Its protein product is CASSQDGGGTGELFF.

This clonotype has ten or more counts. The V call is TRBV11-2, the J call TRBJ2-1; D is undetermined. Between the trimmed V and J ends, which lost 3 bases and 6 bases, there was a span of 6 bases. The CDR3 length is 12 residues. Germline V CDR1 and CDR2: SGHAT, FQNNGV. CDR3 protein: CASSFGFNEQFF. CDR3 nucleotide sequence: TGTGCCAGCAGCTTCGGCTTCAATGAGCAGTTCTTC.

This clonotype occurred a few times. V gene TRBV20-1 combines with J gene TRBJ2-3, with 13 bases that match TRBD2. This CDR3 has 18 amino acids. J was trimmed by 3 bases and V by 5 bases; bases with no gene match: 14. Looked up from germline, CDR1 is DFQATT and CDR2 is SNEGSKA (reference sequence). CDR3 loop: CSARFPTSGRAGTDTQYF. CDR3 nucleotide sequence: TGCAGTGCTCGATTTCCCACTAGCGGGAGGGCCGGGACAGATACGCAGTATTTT.

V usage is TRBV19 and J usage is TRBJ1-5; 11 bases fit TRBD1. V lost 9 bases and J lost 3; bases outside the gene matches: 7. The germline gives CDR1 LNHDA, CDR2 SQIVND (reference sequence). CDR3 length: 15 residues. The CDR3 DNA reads TGTGCCAGCGGGACAGGGGGGCCCCTCAATCAGCCCCAGCATTTT. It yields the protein CASGTGGPLNQPQHF.

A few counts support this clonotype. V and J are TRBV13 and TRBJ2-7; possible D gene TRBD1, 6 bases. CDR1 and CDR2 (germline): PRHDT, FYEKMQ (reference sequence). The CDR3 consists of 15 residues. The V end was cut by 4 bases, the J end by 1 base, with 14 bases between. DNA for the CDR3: TGTGCCAGCAGCTATACAGGGAAGGGGTCCTACGAGCAGTACTTC. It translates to CASSYTGKGSYEQYF.

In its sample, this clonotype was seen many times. Here the CDR3 DNA reads TGTGCCAGCAGCCCCTTCGGAGACACCGGGGAGCTGTTTTTT. Residues: CASSPFGDTGELFF. The chain uses TRBV11-3 and TRBJ2-2, with no clear D. Between the trimmed V and J ends, which lost 5 bases and 3 bases, there was a span of 10 bases. The germline V gene has CDR1 SGHNT and CDR2 YENEEA. The CDR3 loop spans 14 amino acids.

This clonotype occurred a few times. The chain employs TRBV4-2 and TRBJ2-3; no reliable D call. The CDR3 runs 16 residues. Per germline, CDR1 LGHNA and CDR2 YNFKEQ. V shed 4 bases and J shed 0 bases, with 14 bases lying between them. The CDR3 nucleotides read TGTGCCAGCAGCCCAAACCCGGGTTTAAGCACAGATACGCAGTATTTT. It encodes CASSPNPGLSTDTQYF.

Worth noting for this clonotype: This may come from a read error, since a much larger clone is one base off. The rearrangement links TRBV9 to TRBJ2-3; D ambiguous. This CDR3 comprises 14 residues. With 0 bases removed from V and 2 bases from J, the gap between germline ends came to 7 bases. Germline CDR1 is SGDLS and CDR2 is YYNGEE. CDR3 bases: TGTGCCAGCAGCGTAGGACGGACCACAGATACGCAGTATTTT. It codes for CASSVGRTTDTQYF.

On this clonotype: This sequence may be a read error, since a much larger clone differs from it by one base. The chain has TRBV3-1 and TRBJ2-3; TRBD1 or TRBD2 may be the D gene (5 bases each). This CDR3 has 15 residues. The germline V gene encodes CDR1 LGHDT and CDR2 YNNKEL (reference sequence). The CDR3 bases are TGTGCCGGCAGAGACGGGACCTCAAACACAGATACGCAGTATTTT. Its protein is CAGRDGTSNTDTQYF.

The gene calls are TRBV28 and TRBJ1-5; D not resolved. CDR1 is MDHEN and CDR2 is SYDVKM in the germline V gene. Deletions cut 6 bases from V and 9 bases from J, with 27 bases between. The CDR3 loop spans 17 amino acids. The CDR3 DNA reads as TGTGCCAGCAGACCAGACCCTCCCTCGGACCCGGATCTGCCCCAGCATTTT. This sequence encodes CASRPDPPSDPDLPQHF. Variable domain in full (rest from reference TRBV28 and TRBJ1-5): DVKVTQSSRYLVKRTGEKVFLECVQDMDHENMFWYRQDPGLGLRLIYFSYDVKMKEKGDIPEGYSVSREKKERFSLILESASTNQTSMYLCASRPDPPSDPDLPQHFGDGTRLSIL.

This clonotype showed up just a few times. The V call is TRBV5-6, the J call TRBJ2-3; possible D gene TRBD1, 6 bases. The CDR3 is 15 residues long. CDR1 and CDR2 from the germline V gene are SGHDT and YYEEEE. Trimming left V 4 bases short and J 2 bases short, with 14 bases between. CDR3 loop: CASSDMRGSTDTQYF. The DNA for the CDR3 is TGTGCCAGCAGCGACATGAGGGGGTCCACAGATACGCAGTATTTT.

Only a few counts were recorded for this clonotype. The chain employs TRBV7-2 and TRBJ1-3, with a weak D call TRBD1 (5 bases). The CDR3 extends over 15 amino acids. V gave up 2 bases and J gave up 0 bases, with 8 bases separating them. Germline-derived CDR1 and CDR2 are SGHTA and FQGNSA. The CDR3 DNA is TGTGCCAGCAGCTTACAAGGGACCTCTGGAAACACCATATATTTT. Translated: CASSLQGTSGNTIYF.

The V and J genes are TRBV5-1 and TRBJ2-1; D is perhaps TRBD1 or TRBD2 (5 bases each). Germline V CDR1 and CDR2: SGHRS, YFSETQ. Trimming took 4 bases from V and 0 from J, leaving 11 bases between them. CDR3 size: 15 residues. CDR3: CASSLGVTSYNEQFF. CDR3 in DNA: TGCGCCAGCAGCCTGGGGGTCACCTCCTACAATGAGCAGTTCTTC.

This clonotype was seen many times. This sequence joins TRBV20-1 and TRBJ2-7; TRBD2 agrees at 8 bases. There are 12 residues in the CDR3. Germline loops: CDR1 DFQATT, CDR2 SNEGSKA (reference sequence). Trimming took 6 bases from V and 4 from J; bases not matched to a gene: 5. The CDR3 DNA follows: TGCAGTGCCCGGGGGGGGCCTTACGAGCAGTACTTC. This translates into CSARGGPYEQYF.

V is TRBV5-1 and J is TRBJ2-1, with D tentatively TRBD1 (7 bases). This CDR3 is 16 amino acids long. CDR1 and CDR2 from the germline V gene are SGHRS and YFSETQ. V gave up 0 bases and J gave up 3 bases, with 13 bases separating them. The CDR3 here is CASSLGGTEHYNEQFF. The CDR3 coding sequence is TGCGCCAGCAGCTTGGGCGGGACAGAGCACTACAATGAGCAGTTCTTC.